The rows below give T cell receptor beta chains drawn from one sample of a study of blood T cells in healthy people across ages. TCRdb itself ran the 5' RACE reads through MiXCR, one entry per CDR3 protein. The sample shows around 870,000 distinct CDR3 sequences, around 28% of them seen only once. Source material: blood. The receptors stem from a woman of 80 years or more in good health. CDR3s include the opening cysteine and the closing phenylalanine or tryptophan.

j_gene,v_gene,CDR3aa
TRBJ2-1,TRBV29-1,CSVTPIVYNEQFF
TRBJ2-1,TRBV4-3,CASSRGGDYYNEQFF
TRBJ2-2,TRBV6-5,CASSWQGPDTGELFF
TRBJ1-2,TRBV7-2,CASSFRTGPNYGYTF
TRBJ1-2,TRBV15,CATSRDIRGLGYTF
TRBJ2-3,TRBV28,CASSLRTSGGFTDTQYF
TRBJ2-7,TRBV6-1,CASSDTTSGNEQYF
TRBJ1-6,TRBV6-5,CASSYKPPGQGNSPLHF
TRBJ1-1,TRBV6-2/TRBV6-3,CASSYSGARNTEAFF
TRBJ2-3,TRBV7-9,CASSLTISTDTQYF
TRBJ2-7,TRBV10-3,CAISEPKRGSEQYF
TRBJ1-5,TRBV6-2/TRBV6-3,CASSYSRDSMRSNQPQHF
TRBJ2-7,TRBV6-1,CASSSGTRGYEQYF
TRBJ2-6,TRBV7-8,CASSLRASGVNVLTF
TRBJ2-3,TRBV18,CASSRTPPGSDTQYF